The following is a TCR beta chain sequence with its context. The sample is drawn from a study of blood T cell repertoires in COVID-19. The CDR3 length is 12 residues. With 3 bases removed from V and 3 bases from J, the gap between germline ends came to 5 bases. The table came from immunoSEQ multiplex PCR; TCRdb's copy has only in-frame clones and leaves some out. The data show about 42,000 clones, with roughly 88% seen just once and over 2% held by the top ten. Sequenced input: peripheral blood. This TCR derives from a human donor in a cohort sampled during active COVID-19. The chain joins TRBV12-3 or TRBV12-4 to TRBJ1-1; D is uncertain. Written as DNA, the CDR3 is TGTGCCAGCAGTTTGAGGGACACTGAAGCTTTCTTT. It yields the protein CASSLRDTEAFF.